This paragraph covers one TCR beta chain sequence. Antigen unknown. These data come from a study of shared clonotypes between healthy human individuals. General study results and limits: It was only blood that was sampled, and tissue repertoires likely differ.

The CDR3 spans 13 residues. Germline values: CDR1 MNHNS, CDR2 SASEGT. V was shortened by 5 bases and J by 7 bases, with 11 bases between the two germline ends. In the original processing: Junction-only sequences without quality scores were provided by ImmunoSEQ, so filtering was different. Measured with immunoSEQ multiplex PCR; TCRdb has only the in-frame clones, and not every one. V and J calls and clone size are given by that table; D and trimming were obtained from the DNA. The sample lists about 2.4 million clones, over 85% occurring once. Material for sequencing was naive CD4+ T cells sorted from blood. Subset: CD45RA+ positively selected. The chain carries TRBV6-1 and TRBJ2-2; D is perhaps TRBD2 (5 bases). The sequence was obtained from a man aged 18 to 29 in good health. The CDR3 DNA reads TGTGCCAGCAGTTCAACTAGAATCGGGGAGCTGTTTTTT. Protein: CASSSTRIGELFF.